Following are 5 T cell receptor beta chains from one sample sequenced in a study of tumor and adjacent non-tumor tissue in lung cancer. This sample's RNA came from whole unsorted tissue. This non-tumor lung sample came from over 3 cm beyond the tumor edge. Three rounds of nested PCR, following a modified ARM-PCR protocol, produced the TCRbeta library. TCRdb used MiXCR to reprocess the multiplex PCR reads, holding one entry per CDR3 protein. The sample includes 110,000 or so distinct CDR3 sequences, 50% to 70% of them seen just once. Sequenced sample: distant non-tumor lung tissue. The origin of the receptors is a man in his 60s with non-small cell lung cancer.

In regard to this clonotype: The junction differs from germline at one of its ends, possibly a read error. J is TRBJ2-7 and V is TRBV11-3; D remains ambiguous. Germline CDR1 reads SGHNT; CDR2 reads YENEEA. The CDR3 consists of 14 residues. The CDR3 DNA reads TGTGCCATCAGCGCCGGTAGGAGTTTCTACGAGCAGTACTTC. This codes for CAISAGRSFYEQYF.

The V and J genes are TRBV6-2 or TRBV6-3 and TRBJ2-4; TRBD2 aligns across 12 bases. The ends lost 9 bases at V and 8 bases at J; junction bases unmatched: 11. The V gene's germline CDR1 is MNHEY and CDR2 SVGEGT. The CDR3 totals 15 residues. CDR3 in amino acids: CASSPTTSGRHIQYF. The CDR3 coding sequence is TGTGCCAGTAGCCCTACGACTAGCGGGAGACACATTCAGTACTTC.

The chain couples TRBV29-1 to TRBJ2-1; D not resolved. V shed 3 bases and J shed 10 bases, with 10 bases lying between them. The germline V gene encodes CDR1 SQVTM and CDR2 ANQGSEA. The CDR3 totals 11 residues. CDR3 protein: CSVEGTCEQFF. The DNA of the CDR3 is TGCAGCGTTGAGGGAACCTGCGAGCAGTTCTTC.

This clonotype was observed a single time. A much larger clone is a single base away; this may be a read error. This rearrangement joins TRBV12-3 or TRBV12-4 to TRBJ2-1; 14 nucleotides align to TRBD2. The CDR3 spans 19 residues. CDR3 sequence (DNA): TGTGCCAGCAGCCATAGACTAGCGGGAGGGCCTGGCTCCTACTATGAGCAGTTCTTC. Translation: CASSHRLAGGPGSYYEQFF.

This clonotype turned up a few times. Mismatch with germline at one junction end may stem from a read error. This sequence joins TRBV4-3 and TRBJ2-7; perhaps TRBD1 as D (6 bases). The CDR3 has 16 residues. Germline V gene data show CDR1 as LGHNA and CDR2 as YSLEER. DNA of the CDR3: TGCGCCAGTAGCCAAGATCTTGTAGGGGGATCCTACGAGCAGTACTTC. It is translated as CASSQDLVGGSYEQYF.